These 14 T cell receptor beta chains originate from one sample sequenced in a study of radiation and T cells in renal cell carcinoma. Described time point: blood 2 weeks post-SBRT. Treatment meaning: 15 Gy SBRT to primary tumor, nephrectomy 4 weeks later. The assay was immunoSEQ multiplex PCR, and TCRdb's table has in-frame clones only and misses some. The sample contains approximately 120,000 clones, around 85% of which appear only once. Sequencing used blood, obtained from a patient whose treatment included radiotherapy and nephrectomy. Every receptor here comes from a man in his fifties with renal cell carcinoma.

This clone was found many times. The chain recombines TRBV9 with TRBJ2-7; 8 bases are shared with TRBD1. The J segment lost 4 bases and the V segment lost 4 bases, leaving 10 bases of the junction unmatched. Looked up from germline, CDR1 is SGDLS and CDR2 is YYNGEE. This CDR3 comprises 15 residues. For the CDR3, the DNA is TGTGCCAGCAGCCCTTCCGGGACAGGAGCATACGAGCAGTACTTC. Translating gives CASSPSGTGAYEQYF.

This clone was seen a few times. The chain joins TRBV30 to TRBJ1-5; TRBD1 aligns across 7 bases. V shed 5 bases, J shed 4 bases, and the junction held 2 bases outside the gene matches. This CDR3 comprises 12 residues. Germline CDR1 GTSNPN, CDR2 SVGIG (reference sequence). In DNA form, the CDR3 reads TGTGCCTGGGACAGGGATAATCAGCCCCAGCATTTT. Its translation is CAWDRDNQPQHF.

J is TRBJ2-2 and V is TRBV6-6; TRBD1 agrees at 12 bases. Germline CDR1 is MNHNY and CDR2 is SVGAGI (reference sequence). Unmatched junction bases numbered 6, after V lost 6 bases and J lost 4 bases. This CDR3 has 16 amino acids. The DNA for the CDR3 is TGTGCCAGCAGCAGGGACAGGGGGCAAGGCACCGGGGAGCTGTTTTTT. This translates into CASSRDRGQGTGELFF.

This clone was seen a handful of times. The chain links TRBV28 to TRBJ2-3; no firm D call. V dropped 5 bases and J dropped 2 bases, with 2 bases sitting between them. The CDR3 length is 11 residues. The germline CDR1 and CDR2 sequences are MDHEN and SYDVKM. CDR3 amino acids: CASSLTDTQYF. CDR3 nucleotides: TGTGCCAGCAGTCTCACAGATACGCAGTATTTT.

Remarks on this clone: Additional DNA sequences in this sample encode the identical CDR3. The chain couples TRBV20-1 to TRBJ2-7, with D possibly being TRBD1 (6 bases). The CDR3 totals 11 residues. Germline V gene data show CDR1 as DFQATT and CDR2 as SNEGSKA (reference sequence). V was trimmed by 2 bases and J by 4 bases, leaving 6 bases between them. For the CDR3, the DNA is TGCAGTGCTAGAAGGGGGTACGAGCAGTACTTC. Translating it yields CSARRGYEQYF.

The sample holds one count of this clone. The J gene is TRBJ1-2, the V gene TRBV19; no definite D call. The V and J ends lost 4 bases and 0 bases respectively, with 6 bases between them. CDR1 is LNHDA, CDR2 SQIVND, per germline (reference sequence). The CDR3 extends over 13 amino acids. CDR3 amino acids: CASSTRPNYGYTF. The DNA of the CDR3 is TGTGCCAGTAGTACCAGGCCTAACTATGGCTACACCTTC.

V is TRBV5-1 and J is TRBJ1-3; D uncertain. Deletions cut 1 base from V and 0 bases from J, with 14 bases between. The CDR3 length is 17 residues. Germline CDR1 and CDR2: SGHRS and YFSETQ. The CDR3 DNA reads TGCGCCAGCAGCTTGACGGGAGACGCTAGCTCTGGAAACACCATATATTTT. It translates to CASSLTGDASSGNTIYF.

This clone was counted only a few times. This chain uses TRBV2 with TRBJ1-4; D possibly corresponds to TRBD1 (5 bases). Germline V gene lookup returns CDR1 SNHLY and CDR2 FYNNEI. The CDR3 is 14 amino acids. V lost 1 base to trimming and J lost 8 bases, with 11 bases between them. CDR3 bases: TGTGCCAGCAGTGAAGGGGGGGAACAGGAAAAACTGTTTTTT. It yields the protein CASSEGGEQEKLFF. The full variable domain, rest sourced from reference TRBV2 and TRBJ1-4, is EPEVTQTPSHQVTQMGQEVILRCVPISNHLYFYWYRQILGQKVEFLVSFYNNEISEKSEIFDDQFSVERPDGSNFTLKIRSTKLEDSAMYFCASSEGGEQEKLFFGSGTQLSVL.

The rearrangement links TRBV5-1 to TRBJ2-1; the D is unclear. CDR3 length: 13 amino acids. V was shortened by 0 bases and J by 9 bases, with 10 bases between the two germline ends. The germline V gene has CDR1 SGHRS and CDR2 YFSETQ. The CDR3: CASSLGWDGEQFF. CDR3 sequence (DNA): TGCGCCAGCAGCTTGGGATGGGATGGTGAGCAGTTCTTC.

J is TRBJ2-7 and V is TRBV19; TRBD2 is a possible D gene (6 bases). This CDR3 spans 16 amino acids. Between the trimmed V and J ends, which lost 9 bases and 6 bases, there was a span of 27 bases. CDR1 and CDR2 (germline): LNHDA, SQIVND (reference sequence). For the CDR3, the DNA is TGTGCCAGAAGGAGGGAGATCGGATCCCCTTGTCCCGAGCAGTACTTC. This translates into CARRREIGSPCPEQYF.

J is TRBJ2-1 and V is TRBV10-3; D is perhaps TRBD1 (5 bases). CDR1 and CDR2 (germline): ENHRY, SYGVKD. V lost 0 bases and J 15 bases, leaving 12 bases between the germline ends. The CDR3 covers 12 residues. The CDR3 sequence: CAISESGHAPFF. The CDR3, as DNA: TGTGCCATCAGTGAGTCTGGACACGCGCCGTTCTTC.

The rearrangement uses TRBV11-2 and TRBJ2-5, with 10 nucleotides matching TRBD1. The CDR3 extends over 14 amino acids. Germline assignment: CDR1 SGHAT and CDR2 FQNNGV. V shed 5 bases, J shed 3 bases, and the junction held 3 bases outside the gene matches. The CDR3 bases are TGTGCCAGCAGCGCCGGACAGGGGGAAGAGACCCAGTACTTC. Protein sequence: CASSAGQGEETQYF.

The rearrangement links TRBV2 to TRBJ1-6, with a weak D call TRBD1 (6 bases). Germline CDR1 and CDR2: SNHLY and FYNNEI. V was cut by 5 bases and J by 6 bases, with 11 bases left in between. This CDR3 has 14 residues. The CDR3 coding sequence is TGTGCCAGCAGTTCCGGGACACTTAATTCACCCCTCCACTTT. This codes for CASSSGTLNSPLHF.

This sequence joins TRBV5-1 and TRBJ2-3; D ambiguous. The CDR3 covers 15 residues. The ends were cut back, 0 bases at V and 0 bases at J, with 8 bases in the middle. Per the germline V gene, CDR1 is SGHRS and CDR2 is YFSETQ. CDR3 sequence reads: CASSLGLLSTDTQYF. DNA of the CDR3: TGCGCCAGCAGCTTGGGGCTTCTGAGCACAGATACGCAGTATTTT.